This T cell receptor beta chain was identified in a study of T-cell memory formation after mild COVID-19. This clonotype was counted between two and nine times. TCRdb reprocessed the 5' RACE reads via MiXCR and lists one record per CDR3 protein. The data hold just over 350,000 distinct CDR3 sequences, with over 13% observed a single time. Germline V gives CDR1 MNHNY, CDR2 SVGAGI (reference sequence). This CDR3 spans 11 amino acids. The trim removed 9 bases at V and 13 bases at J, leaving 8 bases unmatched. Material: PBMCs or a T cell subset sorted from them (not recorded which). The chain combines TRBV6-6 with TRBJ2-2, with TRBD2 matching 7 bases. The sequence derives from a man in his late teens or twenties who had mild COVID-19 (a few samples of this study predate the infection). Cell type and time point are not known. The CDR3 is CASEAGEGLFF. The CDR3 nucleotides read TGTGCCAGTGAAGCCGGGGAGGGGCTGTTTTTT.